The 32 T cell receptor beta chains below were found in one sample sequenced in a study of tumor-infiltrating lymphocytes in primary liver carcinoma. Constant-region priming of 500 ng total RNA yielded TCR beta cDNA. The TCR beta library was amplified through three nested multiplex PCR rounds in a modified ARM-PCR procedure. A C-beta reverse primer and TRBV1-TRBV30 forward primers served in each of the first two PCR rounds, at roughly 10 cycles apiece. TCRdb independently ran MiXCR on the multiplex PCR reads; one entry per CDR3 protein. The sample carries roughly 50,000 distinct CDR3 sequences, 70% to 80% recorded once. Between 20 and 30 mg of unsorted bulk tissue served as the source from which RNA and DNA were co-extracted. The sequenced material came from liver tumor tissue from sampling region 2. Subset reported: tumor region T2, inferior pole. These receptors all stem from a man between 35 and 55 years old with primary liver carcinoma and hepatitis B virus infection.

This clonotype appeared once. A junction boundary mismatches the germline segment, possibly from a read error. The chain carries TRBV6-1 and TRBJ2-7; D ambiguous. Germline V gene sequence: CDR1 MNHNS, CDR2 SASEGT. There are 13 residues in the CDR3. The CDR3 here is CASSEWGFCQQYF. In DNA form, the CDR3 reads TGTGCCAGCAGTGAATGGGGTTTCTGCCAGCAGTATTTC.

V is TRBV6-5 and J is TRBJ2-4; D may be TRBD1 or TRBD2 (5 bases each). The CDR3 runs to 14 residues. CDR1 is MNHEY and CDR2 is SVGAGI in the germline V gene. The V end lost 4 bases, the J end lost 9 bases, and 16 bases lay between the germline ends. The chain's CDR3 is CASSSVGVSAIQYF. The CDR3 DNA reads as TGTGCCAGCAGTTCGGTGGGGGTCTCGGCCATTCAGTACTTC.

This clonotype was recorded many times. This chain joins TRBV12-3 or TRBV12-4 and TRBJ2-1; unclear D gene. The CDR3 covers 16 residues. Trimming cost V 6 bases and J 0 bases, with 15 bases left between them. CDR3 residues: CASSSPTPSSYNEQFF. In nucleotides, the CDR3 is TGTGCCAGCAGCTCCCCGACTCCGAGCTCCTACAATGAGCAGTTCTTC.

This clonotype has ten or more counts. CDR3 amino acids: CASGLGQGKLFF. CDR3 DNA: TGTGCTAGTGGTTTAGGGCAGGGGAAGCTGTTTTTT. This chain connects TRBV12-5 to TRBJ2-2; D may be TRBD1 (6 bases). This CDR3 contains 12 residues. With 3 bases removed from V and 12 bases from J, the gap between germline ends came to 11 bases. Germline CDR1 is LGHNT and CDR2 is FRNRAP.

Regarding this clonotype: A much larger clonotype is one base distant, so this may be a read error. The gene calls are TRBV29-1 and TRBJ2-1, with D perhaps TRBD1 (5 bases). This CDR3 contains 12 residues. Germline V gene lookup returns CDR1 SQVTM and CDR2 ANQGSEA. The CDR3 spells CSVLQVYNGQFF. The CDR3 region has the DNA TGCAGCGTTTTACAGGTCTACAATGGGCAGTTCTTC.

In the case of this clonotype: No conserved phenylalanine or tryptophan ends this CDR3, so it is likely a read error. The DNA is omitted, as the CDR3 cannot be located on it reliably, and the CDR3 follows TCRdb's listing. J is TRBJ2-1 and V is TRBV28; no check of the table's D call, TRBD2, against the DNA was made. CDR1 is MDHEN, CDR2 SYDVKM, per germline. From its first to its last residue, the CDR3 has 15 amino acids. The CDR3 loop reads CASGNAGAEADEQLL.

This chain joins TRBV11-2 and TRBJ2-7, with D perhaps TRBD2 (5 bases). Between the trimmed V and J ends, which lost 7 bases and 3 bases, there was a span of 19 bases. Germline-derived CDR1 and CDR2 are SGHAT and FQNNGV. There are 15 residues in the CDR3. Here the CDR3 reads CASTPLEAALYEQYF. Here the CDR3 DNA reads TGTGCCAGCACCCCTTTGGAAGCGGCCCTCTACGAGCAGTACTTC.

Comments on this clonotype: A single base separates this from a much larger clone, so it may be a read error. The V call is TRBV28, the J call TRBJ2-2; 13 bases are a match to TRBD2. The CDR3 spans 16 residues. Germline loops: CDR1 MDHEN, CDR2 SYDVKM. The junction had 3 bases not matched to a gene; V was cut back by 4 bases and J by 4 bases. CDR3 nucleotides: TGTGCCAGCAGTTCCCGGACTAGCGGGGGCACCGGGGAGCTGTTTTTT. The encoded protein is CASSSRTSGGTGELFF.

V and J are TRBV29-1 and TRBJ2-2; 8 bases map to TRBD2. This CDR3 contains 17 residues. J lost 3 bases, V lost 5 bases, and 14 bases had no gene match. The germline CDR1 and CDR2 sequences are SQVTM and ANQGSEA. Here the CDR3 reads CSVLTGGPAEYTGELFF. CDR3 bases: TGCAGCGTTCTAACGGGAGGGCCCGCTGAGTACACCGGGGAGCTGTTTTTT.

The chain employs TRBV30 and TRBJ2-7; no definite D call. The CDR3 covers 11 residues. V shed 5 bases and J shed 2 bases, with 7 bases lying between them. Germline V gene data show CDR1 as GTSNPN and CDR2 as SVGIG (reference sequence). In nucleotides, the CDR3 is TGTGCCTGGCAATCGGCCTACGAGCAGTACTTC. This sequence encodes CAWQSAYEQYF.

In DNA, the CDR3 is TGTAGCAGCAGCCCCCCGGCTAGCGGCAGCACAGATACGCAGTATTTT. It yields the protein CSSSPPASGSTDTQYF. The chain is built from TRBV11-2 and TRBJ2-3; 7 bases align to TRBD2. Germline V CDR1 and CDR2: SGHAT, FQNNGV. The length of the CDR3 is 16 residues.

About this clonotype: Being one base from a much bigger clone, this may be a read error. The CDR3 DNA sequence: TGTACCAGCAGCGTAGTGGGACTAGATAGGGAGCAGTACTTC. Protein product: CTSSVVGLDREQYF. The chain has TRBV7-2 and TRBJ2-7, with 8 positions matching TRBD2. J was trimmed by 7 bases and V by 5 bases; bases with no gene match: 10. The germline CDR1 and CDR2 sequences are SGHTA and FQGNSA. The CDR3 length is 14 residues.

Of note for this clonotype: Given a much more abundant clone one base away, this may be a read error. The rearrangement joins TRBV7-9 to TRBJ2-7; a possible D gene is TRBD2 (6 bases). The CDR3 sequence is 13 residues long. Germline CDR1 and CDR2: SEHNR and FQNEAQ (reference sequence). CDR3 nucleotide sequence: TGTGTCAGCAGCCACGGGGGTACGAGGGAGCAGTACTTC. This sequence encodes CVSSHGGTREQYF. Combining the CDR3 with reference TRBV7-9 and TRBJ2-7 gives the whole variable domain DTGVSQNPRHKITKRGQNVTFRCDPISEHNRLYWYRQTLGQGPEFLTYFQNEAQLEKSRLLSDRFSAERPKGSFSTLEIQRTEQGDSAMYLCVSSHGGTREQYFGPGTRLTVT.

This chain links TRBV6-1 with TRBJ1-3; D is unresolved. Germline V CDR1 and CDR2: MNHNS, SASEGT. V gave up 5 bases and J gave up 1 base, with 12 bases separating them. CDR3 size: 15 residues. In DNA, the CDR3 is TGTGCCAGCAGTAATGGCATCGGATCTGGAAACACCATATATTTT. Translated: CASSNGIGSGNTIYF.

A remark on this clonotype: This may come from a read error, since a much larger clone is one base off. This chain links TRBV28 with TRBJ1-2; TRBD1 might be the D (5 bases). Germline V gives CDR1 MDHEN, CDR2 SYDVKM. The CDR3 is 12 amino acids. Here the CDR3 DNA reads TGTGACAGCAGCCGACAGAACTATGGCTACACCTTC. Amino acids: CDSSRQNYGYTF.

This clonotype was detected a few times. V gene TRBV11-1 combines with J gene TRBJ2-5; D not resolved. In germline, CDR1 is SGHAT, CDR2 FQDESV (reference sequence). The CDR3 covers 12 residues. V was pared by 6 bases and J by 1 base, with 6 bases between. This chain's CDR3 is CASSPSQETQYF. The CDR3 DNA sequence: TGTGCCAGCAGTCCGAGCCAAGAGACCCAGTACTTC. The full variable domain, completed using reference TRBV11-1 and TRBJ2-5, is EAEVAQSPRYKITEKSQAVAFWCDPISGHATLYWYRQILGQGPELLVQFQDESVVDDSQLPKDRFSAERLKGVDSTLKIQPAELGDSAMYLCASSPSQETQYFGPGTRLLVL.

Only a few counts were recorded for this clonotype. This likely comes from a read error, as the CDR3 has no conserved phenylalanine or tryptophan at its end. The V gene is TRBV4-1, the J gene TRBJ1-2; TRBD1 is a possible D gene (5 bases). Germline CDR1 MGHRA, CDR2 YSYEKL. The CDR3 has 13 residues. The DNA for the CDR3 is TGCGCCAGCACCGAGACAGCTAATTATGGCTACACCCTC. Its protein product is CASTETANYGYTL.

Regarding this clonotype: One end of the junction does not line up with germline, which may come from a read error. V is TRBV11-1 and J is TRBJ2-1; D might be TRBD2 (6 bases). CDR1 SGHAT and CDR2 FQDESV come from the germline V gene (reference sequence). This CDR3 is built from 17 residues. CDR3 protein: CANSLRLTGEVDNEQFF. CDR3 coding DNA: TGTGCCAACAGCCTGAGACTAACGGGAGAAGTTGACAATGAGCAGTTCTTC.

Remarks on this clonotype: One end of the junction is discordant with germline, which a read error may explain. The chain uses TRBV7-9 and TRBJ1-1; D gene uncertain. The CDR3 runs to 13 residues. Germline V gene data show CDR1 as SEHNR and CDR2 as FQNEAQ (reference sequence). In DNA form, the CDR3 reads TGTGACAGCAGCTTAGCACGAGATAGCGTGGCTTTCTTT. It specifies CDSSLARDSVAFF.

The V gene is TRBV12-3 or TRBV12-4, the J gene TRBJ1-2; 8 bases fit TRBD1. The CDR3 runs 13 residues. V shed 9 bases, J shed 6 bases, and the junction held 9 bases outside the gene matches. The CDR3 region has the DNA TGTGCCAGGAACTCCTGGACAGGGAATGGCTACACCTTC. It specifies CARNSWTGNGYTF.

Of note for this clonotype: The germline gene is not matched at one end of the junction; a read error may be the cause. CDR3: CTSSLRDHYGYIF. The CDR3 bases are TGTACCAGCAGTTTAAGGGATCACTATGGCTACATCTTC. The chain links TRBV12-3 or TRBV12-4 to TRBJ1-2; no reliable D call. This CDR3 has 13 amino acids.

This chain uses TRBV5-1 with TRBJ1-1, with D possibly TRBD1 on 5 matching bases. The CDR3 has 13 residues. CDR1 is SGHRS and CDR2 is YFSETQ in the germline V gene. CDR3 nucleotide sequence: TGCGCTGGCAGCTCCGGGGCTAACACTGAAGCTTTCTTT. Its protein product is CAGSSGANTEAFF.

With regard to this clonotype: The germline gene is not matched at one end of the junction; a read error may be the cause. The V and J genes are TRBV7-9 and TRBJ2-3, with 7 bases matching TRBD2. CDR1 SEHNR and CDR2 FQNEAQ come from the germline V gene (reference sequence). This CDR3 is built from 12 residues. Here the CDR3 reads CASSLAADMQYF. CDR3 bases: TGTGCCAGCAGCCTAGCGGCAGATATGCAGTATTTT.

To note about this clonotype: The junction does not match germline at one end; this may be a read error. The chain uses TRBV11-2 and TRBJ1-2; tentatively, D is TRBD1 (6 bases). Germline CDR1 SGHAT, CDR2 FQNNGV. The CDR3 is 14 amino acids. CDR3 residues: CANRERDTTYGYTF. As DNA, the CDR3 is TGTGCCAACAGAGAGAGGGACACTACCTATGGTTACACCTTC.

The V call is TRBV10-3, the J call TRBJ2-2, with unresolved D. The CDR3 covers 17 residues. The V gene's germline CDR1 is ENHRY and CDR2 SYGVKD. V was shortened by 0 bases and J by 1 base, with 12 bases between the two germline ends. The CDR3 spells CAISESLEGWNTGELFF. The CDR3 DNA reads as TGTGCCATCAGTGAGTCGCTAGAAGGATGGAACACCGGGGAGCTGTTTTTT.

As regards this clonotype: A much more abundant neighbour one base away suggests this may be a read error. This rearrangement joins TRBV7-8 to TRBJ1-2, with a possible D match to TRBD1 (5 bases). The CDR3 is made up of 13 amino acids. V lost 10 bases and J lost 2, with 14 bases in between. Germline V lookup: CDR1 SGHVS, CDR2 FQNEAQ. This CDR3 reads CANSLGRNYGYTF. The CDR3 DNA reads as TGTGCCAACAGTTTGGGACGGAACTATGGCTACACCTTC.

As regards this clonotype: Given the absence of the conserved phenylalanine or tryptophan at the CDR3 end, a read error is likely. Because the CDR3's place on the DNA is in doubt, the DNA is left out and the CDR3 is given as listed by TCRdb. This chain's CDR3 is CASSWGEADMLYL. This chain links TRBV11-3 with TRBJ2-3. The germline V gene encodes CDR1 SGHNT and CDR2 YENEEA. The CDR3 is 13 residues long, ends included.

On this clonotype: A much larger clone differs from this one at a single base, so this may be a read error. The J gene is TRBJ2-1, the V gene TRBV24-1, with D hard to call. This CDR3 region has 13 residues. Germline V gene sequence: CDR1 KGHDR, CDR2 SFDVKD. The CDR3 bases are TGTGTCACCAGTGACTGGGATGGGGATGAGCAGTTCTTC. It codes for CVTSDWDGDEQFF.

This sequence joins TRBV6-5 and TRBJ2-7, with TRBD1 identical over 8 bases. The germline V gene encodes CDR1 MNHEY and CDR2 SVGAGI. This CDR3 spans 15 amino acids. After removal of 10 bases from V and 3 bases from J, the junction contained 14 bases not matched to a gene. DNA of the CDR3: TGTGCCAACGGGCCCGCACGGGACAGGCACTACGAGCAGTACTTC. Protein product: CANGPARDRHYEQYF.

Concerning this clonotype: Since a much larger clone is just one base distant, this may be a read error. The genes are TRBV7-9 and TRBJ2-7; D unclear. The CDR3 runs 12 residues. Per germline, CDR1 SEHNR and CDR2 FQNEAQ (reference sequence). The V and J ends lost 4 bases and 6 bases respectively, with 10 bases between them. CDR3 amino acids: CASSSDKGEQYF. The DNA for the CDR3 is TGTGCCAGCAGCTCCGACAAAGGCGAGCAGTACTTC.

With regard to this clonotype: It is likely a read error, because the conserved phenylalanine at the end of the CDR3 is missing. The J gene is TRBJ1-5, the V gene TRBV4-1; no clear D gene. The CDR3 is 13 amino acids. Per germline, CDR1 MGHRA and CDR2 YSYEKL. The CDR3 DNA sequence: TGTGCCAGCAGCCAAGAGGGTGCAGCTCCCCAGCATTCT. Encoded protein: CASSQEGAAPQHS.

With regard to this clonotype: One end of the junction fails to match germline, which may point to a read error. The V call is TRBV11-1, the J call TRBJ2-1; D ambiguous. Germline V lookup: CDR1 SGHAT, CDR2 FQDESV (reference sequence). The CDR3 extends over 15 amino acids. CDR3 in DNA: TGTGCCAGCAGCTTAGGATGTGATCTAAGGGATGAGCCGTTCTTC. Translating gives CASSLGCDLRDEPFF.